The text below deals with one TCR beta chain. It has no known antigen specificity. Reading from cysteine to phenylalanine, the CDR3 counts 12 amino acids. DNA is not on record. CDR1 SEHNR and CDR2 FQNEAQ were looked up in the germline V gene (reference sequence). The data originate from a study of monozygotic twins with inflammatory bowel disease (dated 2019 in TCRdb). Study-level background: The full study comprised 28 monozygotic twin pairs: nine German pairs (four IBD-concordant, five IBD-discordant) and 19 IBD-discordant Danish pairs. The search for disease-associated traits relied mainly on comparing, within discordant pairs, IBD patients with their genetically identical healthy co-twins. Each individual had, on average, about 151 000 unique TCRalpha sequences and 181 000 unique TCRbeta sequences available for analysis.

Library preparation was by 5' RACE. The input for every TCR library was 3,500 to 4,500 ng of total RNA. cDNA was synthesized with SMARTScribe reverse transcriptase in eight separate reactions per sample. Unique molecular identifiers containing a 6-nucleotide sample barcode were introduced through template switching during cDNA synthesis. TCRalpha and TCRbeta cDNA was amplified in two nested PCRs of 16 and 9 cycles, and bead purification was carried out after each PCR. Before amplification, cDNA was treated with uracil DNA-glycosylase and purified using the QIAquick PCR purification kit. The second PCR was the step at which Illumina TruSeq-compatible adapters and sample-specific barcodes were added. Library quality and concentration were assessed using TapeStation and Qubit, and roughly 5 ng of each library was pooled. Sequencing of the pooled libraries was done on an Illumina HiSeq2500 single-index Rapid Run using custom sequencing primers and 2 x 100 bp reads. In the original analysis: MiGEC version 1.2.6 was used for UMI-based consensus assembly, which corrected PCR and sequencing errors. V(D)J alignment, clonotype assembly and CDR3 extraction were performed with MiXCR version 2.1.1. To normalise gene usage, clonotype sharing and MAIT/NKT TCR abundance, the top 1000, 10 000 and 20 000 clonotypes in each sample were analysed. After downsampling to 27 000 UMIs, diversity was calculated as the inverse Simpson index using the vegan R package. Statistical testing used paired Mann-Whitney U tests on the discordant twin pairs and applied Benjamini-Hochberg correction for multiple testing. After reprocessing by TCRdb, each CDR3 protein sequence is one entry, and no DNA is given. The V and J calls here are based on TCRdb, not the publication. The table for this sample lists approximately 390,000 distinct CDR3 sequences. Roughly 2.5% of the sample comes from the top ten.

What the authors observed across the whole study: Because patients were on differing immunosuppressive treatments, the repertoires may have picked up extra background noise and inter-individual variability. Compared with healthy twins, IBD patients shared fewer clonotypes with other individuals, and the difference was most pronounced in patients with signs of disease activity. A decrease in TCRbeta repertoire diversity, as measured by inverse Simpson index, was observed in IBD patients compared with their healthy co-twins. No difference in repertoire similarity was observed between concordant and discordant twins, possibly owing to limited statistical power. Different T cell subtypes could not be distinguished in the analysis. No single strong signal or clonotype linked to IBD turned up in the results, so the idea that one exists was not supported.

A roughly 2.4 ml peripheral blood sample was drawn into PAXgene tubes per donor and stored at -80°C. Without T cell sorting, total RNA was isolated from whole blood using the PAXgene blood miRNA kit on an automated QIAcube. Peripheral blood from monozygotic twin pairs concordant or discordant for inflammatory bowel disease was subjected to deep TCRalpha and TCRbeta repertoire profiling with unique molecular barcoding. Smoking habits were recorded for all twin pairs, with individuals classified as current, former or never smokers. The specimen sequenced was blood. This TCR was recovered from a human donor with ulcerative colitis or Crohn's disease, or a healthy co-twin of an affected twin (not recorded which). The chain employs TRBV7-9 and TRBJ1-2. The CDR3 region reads CASSFGISYGTF.